The 7 T cell receptor beta chains presented below share a single source sample, sequenced in a study of blood T cell repertoires in COVID-19 (TCRdb year 2020). Libraries were constructed by the immunoSEQ multiplex PCR assay. As stored in TCRdb, this immuneACCESS dataset retains in-frame rearrangements with V and J assigned. A fraction of the clones does not appear; measured against another copy, unresolved V genes explain less than half of the discrepancy, and the remainder lacks a known reason. This sample is represented by approximately 290,000 clones; roughly 90% of them were singletons. Approximately 2.2% of the sample comes from the top ten. Sequencing was done on a sample of peripheral blood. The receptors shown here come from a man younger than 30 with active or convalescent COVID-19.

V is TRBV27 and J is TRBJ2-7; D perhaps matches TRBD2 (6 bases). Germline V lookup: CDR1 MNHEY, CDR2 SMNVEV (reference sequence). CDR3 length: 13 residues. V was cut by 5 bases and J by 4 bases, with 12 bases left in between. CDR3 amino acids: CASSKGTPYEQYF. The CDR3 DNA is TGTGCCAGCAGTAAGGGGACTCCATACGAGCAGTACTTC.

DNA of the CDR3: TGTGCCAGCCGCTGGGACAGGCGGGAAGAGACCCAGTACTTC. Amino acids: CASRWDRREETQYF. The rearrangement uses TRBV2 and TRBJ2-5, with 8 bases aligning to TRBD1. The CDR3 extends over 14 amino acids. CDR1 and CDR2 from the germline V gene are SNHLY and FYNNEI. V lost 8 bases to trimming and J lost 3 bases; unmatched junction nucleotides: 8. The full variable domain, with the rest looked up from reference TRBV2 and TRBJ2-5, is EPEVTQTPSHQVTQMGQEVILRCVPISNHLYFYWYRQILGQKVEFLVSFYNNEISEKSEIFDDQFSVERPDGSNFTLKIRSTKLEDSAMYFCASRWDRREETQYFGPGTRLLVL.

V and J are TRBV7-9 and TRBJ2-7; D ambiguous. V lost 2 bases, J lost 7 bases, and 6 bases lay in between. Germline values: CDR1 SEHNR, CDR2 FQNEAQ (reference sequence). This CDR3 has 11 amino acids. The CDR3 spells CASSLQAEQYF. CDR3 nucleotides: TGTGCCAGCAGCTTACAGGCTGAGCAGTACTTC.

The chain has TRBV7-6 and TRBJ2-1; D ambiguous. Germline assignment: CDR1 SGHVS and CDR2 FNYEAQ. CDR3 length equals 12 residues. Trimming removed 5 bases at V and 5 bases at J, with 7 bases between. The CDR3 here is CASSRINNEQFF. In DNA, the CDR3 is TGTGCCAGCAGCCGTATAAACAATGAGCAGTTCTTC.

The chain carries TRBV7-9 and TRBJ2-1; TRBD2 is a possible D gene (6 bases). Per germline, CDR1 SEHNR and CDR2 FQNEAQ (reference sequence). The CDR3 totals 14 residues. V was pared by 3 bases and J by 6 bases, with 12 bases between. In DNA form, the CDR3 reads TGTGCCAGCAGCTTTCGGGGACTTCCCAATGAGCAGTTCTTC. Its translation is CASSFRGLPNEQFF.

The chain joins TRBV2 to TRBJ2-5, with 8 nucleotides matching TRBD2. In germline, CDR1 is SNHLY, CDR2 FYNNEI. The J segment lost 4 bases and the V segment lost 6 bases, leaving 10 bases of the junction unmatched. CDR3 size: 15 residues. CDR3 DNA: TGTGCCAGCAGCGAGACTACTAGCGGCGCAGAGACCCAGTACTTC. It yields the protein CASSETTSGAETQYF. The whole variable domain, filled in from reference TRBV2 and TRBJ2-5, reads EPEVTQTPSHQVTQMGQEVILRCVPISNHLYFYWYRQILGQKVEFLVSFYNNEISEKSEIFDDQFSVERPDGSNFTLKIRSTKLEDSAMYFCASSETTSGAETQYFGPGTRLLVL.

This clone has more than one count but fewer than ten. The chain links TRBV28 to TRBJ1-4; 9 nucleotides agree with TRBD1. This CDR3 contains 16 residues. Trimming cost V 4 bases and J 8 bases; bases outside gene matches: 11. CDR1 MDHEN and CDR2 SYDVKM come from the germline V gene. CDR3 sequence reads: CASSSSGTGLREKLFF. In DNA, the CDR3 is TGTGCCAGCAGTTCCTCCGGGACAGGGCTTAGGGAAAAACTGTTTTTT.